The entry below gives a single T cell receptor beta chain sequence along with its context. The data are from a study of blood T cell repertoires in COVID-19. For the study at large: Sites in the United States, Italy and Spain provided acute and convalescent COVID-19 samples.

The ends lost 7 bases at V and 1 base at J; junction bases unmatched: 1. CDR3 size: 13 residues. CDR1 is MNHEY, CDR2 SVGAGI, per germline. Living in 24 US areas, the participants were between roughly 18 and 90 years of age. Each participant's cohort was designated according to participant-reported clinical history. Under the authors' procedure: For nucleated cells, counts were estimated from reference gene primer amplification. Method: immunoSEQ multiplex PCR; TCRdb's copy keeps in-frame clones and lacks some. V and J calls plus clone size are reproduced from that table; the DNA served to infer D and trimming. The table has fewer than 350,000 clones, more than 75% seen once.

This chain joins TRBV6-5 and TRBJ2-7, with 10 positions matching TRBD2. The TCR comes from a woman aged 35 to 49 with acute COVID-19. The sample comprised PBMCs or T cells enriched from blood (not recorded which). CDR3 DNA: TGTGCCAGCAAACTAGCGGGATCCTACGAGCAGTACTTC. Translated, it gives CASKLAGSYEQYF.